This is a list of T cell receptor beta chains from one sample in a study of T cells after yellow fever vaccination. One entry per CDR3 protein results from TCRdb running MiXCR on the 5' RACE reads. Of almost 600,000 distinct CDR3 sequences in the sample, 13% were seen once. Sequencing was performed on PBMCs, taken on the day of the yellow fever booster vaccination. The receptor source for this set is a young man who received the YFV17D yellow fever vaccine. Each CDR3 is given with its conserved first and last residue. D genes are given only for firm matches. Only part of the rows carry a size: once, few, many, or a class if the clone is expanded.

TRBJ2-7 TRBV6-6 few TRBD1 CASTLQGAGEQYF TGTGCCAGCACCCTCCAGGGGGCTGGGGAGCAGTACTTC
TRBJ2-1 TRBV15 many TRBD2 CATSRPTSGRAREQFF TGTGCCACCAGCAGACCGACTAGCGGGAGGGCCCGGGAGCAGTTCTTC
TRBJ2-7 TRBV9 . . CASSGADGPYEQYF TGTGCCAGCAGCGGTGCTGACGGGCCCTACGAGCAGTACTTC
TRBJ1-1 TRBV2 few TRBD1 CASLRDRDVYEAFF TGTGCCAGCCTCCGGGACAGGGACGTCTATGAAGCTTTCTTT
TRBJ2-7 TRBV7-9 . TRBD2 CASGGLAGGPGEQYF TGTGCCAGCGGAGGACTAGCGGGAGGGCCAGGCGAGCAGTACTTC
TRBJ1-1 TRBV5-4 . . CAYGGPSNTEAFF TGCGCGTATGGCGGCCCTTCAAACACTGAAGCTTTCTTT
TRBJ2-3 TRBV7-2 . TRBD2 CASSDGLAGSTDTQYF TGTGCCAGCAGCGATGGACTAGCGGGTAGCACAGATACGCAGTATTTT
TRBJ2-1 TRBV7-9 . TRBD2 CASSRAGLAGHQTQFF TGTGCCAGCAGCCGAGCGGGACTAGCGGGTCATCAGACACAGTTCTTC
TRBJ2-7 TRBV7-2 . TRBD2 CASSLDSGGTYEQYF TGTGCCAGCAGCTTAGATAGCGGGGGGACCTACGAGCAGTACTTC
TRBJ2-6 TRBV5-1 many TRBD2 CASSTSGTTPGANVLTF TGCGCCAGCTCTACATCCGGGACTACACCTGGGGCCAACGTCCTGACTTTC
TRBJ2-3 TRBV20-1 few TRBD2 CSANSGTSDDTQYF TGCAGTGCTAATTCCGGGACTAGCGACGATACGCAGTATTTT
TRBJ2-5 TRBV5-5 . . CASSSPWGAEETQYF TGTGCCAGCAGCTCACCGTGGGGGGCCGAGGAGACCCAGTACTTC
TRBJ1-2 TRBV11-2 . . CASSPSGRFYGYTF TGTGCCAGCAGCCCAAGCGGGCGGTTCTATGGCTACACCTTC
TRBJ2-7 TRBV3-1 once . CATSQERKRSGPTVHEQYF TGTGCCACCTCCCAAGAAAGAAAACGTTCGGGACCGACGGTCCACGAGCAGTACTTC
TRBJ2-4 TRBV4-2 few . CASSRRELAKNIQYF TGTGCCAGCAGCCGAAGGGAGTTAGCCAAAAACATTCAGTACTTC
TRBJ2-5 TRBV7-2 . . CASSRDSWGQETQYF TGTGCCAGCAGCCGGGACTCCTGGGGGCAAGAGACCCAGTACTTC
TRBJ2-7 TRBV20-1 . TRBD1 CSASQGAPYEQYF TGCAGTGCTAGCCAGGGGGCCCCCTACGAGCAGTACTTC
TRBJ1-2 TRBV6-5 . . CASSYGTGRDGYTF TGTGCCAGCAGTTACGGGACTGGGAGGGATGGCTACACCTTC
TRBJ2-1 TRBV20-1 few . CSARLSSDEQFF TGCAGTGCTAGACTTAGTTCCGATGAGCAGTTCTTC
TRBJ2-3 TRBV29-1 . . CSVGGGVPDTQYF TGCAGCGTGGGAGGTGGGGTACCAGATACGCAGTATTTT
TRBJ2-7 TRBV6-1 many TRBD2 CASSDRTSGNLGFYEQYF TGTGCCAGCAGTGATCGGACTAGCGGGAACCTTGGGTTCTACGAGCAGTACTTC
TRBJ2-3 TRBV2 many . CASSEDLWGTQYF TGTGCCAGCAGTGAGGACCTCTGGGGTACGCAGTATTTT
TRBJ2-7 TRBV4-3 few . CASSQEVSVGTYEQYF TGCGCCAGCAGCCAAGAGGTCTCAGTCGGCACCTACGAGCAGTACTTC
TRBJ2-6 TRBV6-2/TRBV6-3 . . CASSYPGDGSSGANVLTF TGTGCCAGCAGTTACCCTGGGGACGGCAGCTCTGGGGCCAACGTCCTGACTTTC
TRBJ1-6 TRBV7-9 few . CASSPASNSPLHF TGTGCCAGCAGCCCAGCTTCCAATTCACCCCTCCACTTT
TRBJ2-7 TRBV7-9 . . CASSTSSGRVPLEQYF TGTGCCAGCAGCACGAGCTCGGGACGGGTCCCCCTCGAGCAGTACTTC
TRBJ1-4 TRBV20-1 . TRBD1 CSARGQGFEKLFF TGCAGTGCTAGAGGACAGGGATTTGAAAAACTGTTTTTT
TRBJ1-6 TRBV12-3/TRBV12-4 . TRBD1 CASSLVSTGGYNSPLHF TGTGCCAGCAGTTTAGTCTCGACAGGGGGTTATAATTCACCCCTCCACTTT
TRBJ2-5 TRBV7-3 few . CASSLIGGTQETQYF TGTGCCAGCAGCTTAATTGGAGGAACACAAGAGACCCAGTACTTC
TRBJ2-5 TRBV5-6 few . CASSSPVDTPGETQYF TGTGCCAGCAGCTCACCCGTGGACACGCCTGGGGAGACCCAGTACTTC
TRBJ1-4 TRBV20-1 few . CSASLATNEKLFF TGCAGTGCTAGTCTTGCAACTAATGAAAAACTGTTTTTT
TRBJ2-3 TRBV11-2 few . CASSLLGNTDTQYF TGTGCCAGCAGCTTATTAGGTAACACAGATACGCAGTATTTT
TRBJ2-7 TRBV5-1 . TRBD1 CASKTSGTVFNEQYF TGCGCCAGCAAAACCTCCGGGACAGTTTTTAACGAGCAGTACTTC
TRBJ1-1 TRBV7-9 few TRBD1 CASIAGTVAFF TGTGCCAGCATCGCCGGGACAGTAGCTTTCTTT
TRBJ2-7 TRBV6-1 . . CASSMAFSVRSSYEQYF TGTGCCAGCAGCATGGCCTTCTCGGTGAGAAGCTCCTACGAGCAGTACTTC
TRBJ2-7 TRBV5-6 . TRBD1 CASSSPTGGRYEQYF TGTGCCAGCAGCTCCCCGACAGGGGGAAGATACGAGCAGTACTTC
TRBJ2-1 TRBV6-5 . TRBD2 CASSWRGSGWDEQFF TGTGCCAGCAGTTGGAGGGGTAGCGGGTGGGATGAGCAGTTCTTC
TRBJ1-5 TRBV20-1 . TRBD1 CSASGAQGDQPQHF TGCAGTGCTTCGGGGGCACAGGGGGATCAGCCCCAGCATTTT
TRBJ2-1 TRBV9 . TRBD2 CASSTLAGVVNEQFF TGTGCCAGCAGCACCCTTGCGGGAGTAGTCAATGAGCAGTTCTTC
TRBJ2-5 TRBV7-6 few . CASSPTGYRETQYF TGTGCCAGCAGCCCAACAGGGTACCGTGAGACCCAGTACTTC
TRBJ1-1 TRBV20-1 few TRBD1 CSAWTGGNTEAFF TGCAGTGCCTGGACAGGGGGAAACACTGAAGCTTTCTTT
TRBJ2-7 TRBV7-2 few . CASSLGGARWNEQYF TGTGCCAGCAGCTTAGGGGGGGCGCGATGGAACGAGCAGTACTTC